This T cell receptor (beta chain) was found in a study of cytomegalovirus exposure and HLA in healthy donors. Primers: 60 Vbeta forward and 13 Jbeta reverse. Method: immunoSEQ multiplex PCR; TCRdb's copy keeps in-frame clones and lacks some. Among some 170,000 clones listed, roughly 79% were seen once. There are 14 residues in the CDR3. Germline lookup yields CDR1 SEHNR and CDR2 FQNEAQ (reference sequence). V lost 5 bases and J 8 bases, leaving 13 bases between the germline ends. This clonotype was sampled from a man aged 40-49 years in good health and CMV-seropositive. Sequencing input: PBMCs. The chain recombines TRBV7-9 with TRBJ1-6, with no clear D. The CDR3 here is CASSRHHGDSPLHF. The CDR3 DNA reads as TGTGCCAGCAGCCGACACCACGGCGATTCACCCCTCCACTTT.